This TCR beta chain came from a study of T cells after yellow fever vaccination. TCRdb itself ran the 5' RACE reads through MiXCR, one entry per CDR3 protein. This sample has 110,000 to 150,000 distinct CDR3 sequences, with 5% to 7.5% found just once. The CDR3 contains 13 residues. The germline V gene encodes CDR1 MGHDK and CDR2 SYGVNS. Trimming left V 7 bases short and J 3 bases short, with 12 bases between. The TCR was taken from a man aged 30 to 45 who received the YFV17D yellow fever vaccine. The chain has TRBV25-1 and TRBJ1-2; no clear D gene. Sequenced material: CD4+ T cells sorted from PBMCs, taken 10 days after the yellow fever booster vaccination. The CDR3 spells CASKDPDYYGYTF. CDR3 nucleotide sequence: TGTGCCAGCAAGGATCCAGACTACTATGGCTACACCTTC.